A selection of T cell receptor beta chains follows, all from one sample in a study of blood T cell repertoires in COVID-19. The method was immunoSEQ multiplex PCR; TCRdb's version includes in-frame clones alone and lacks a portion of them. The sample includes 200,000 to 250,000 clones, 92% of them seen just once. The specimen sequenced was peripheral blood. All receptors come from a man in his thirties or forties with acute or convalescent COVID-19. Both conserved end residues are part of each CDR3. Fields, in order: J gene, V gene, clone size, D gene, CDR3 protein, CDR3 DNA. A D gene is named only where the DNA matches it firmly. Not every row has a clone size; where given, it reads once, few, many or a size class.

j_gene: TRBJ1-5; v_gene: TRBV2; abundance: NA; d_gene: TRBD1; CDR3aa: CASTLQTGGNQPQHF; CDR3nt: TGTGCCAGCACTCTACAGACAGGGGGCAATCAGCCCCAGCATTTT
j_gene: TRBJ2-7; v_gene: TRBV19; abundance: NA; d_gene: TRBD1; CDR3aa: CASSIRGQGTSYEQYF; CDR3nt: TGTGCCAGTAGTATAAGGGGACAGGGGACCTCCTACGAGCAGTACTTC
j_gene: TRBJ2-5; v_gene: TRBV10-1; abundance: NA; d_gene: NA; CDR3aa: CASSESWGRETQYF; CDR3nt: TGCGCCAGCAGTGAGTCCTGGGGGCGGGAGACCCAGTACTTC
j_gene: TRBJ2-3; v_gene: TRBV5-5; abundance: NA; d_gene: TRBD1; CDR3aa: CASSQAHRDRVHPDTQYF; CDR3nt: TGTGCCAGCAGCCAGGCTCACCGGGACAGGGTACATCCAGATACGCAGTATTTT
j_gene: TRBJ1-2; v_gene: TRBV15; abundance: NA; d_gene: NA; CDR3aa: CATSRDQAFGRGYTF; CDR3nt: TGTGCCACCAGCAGAGATCAGGCCTTCGGGAGGGGCTACACCTTC
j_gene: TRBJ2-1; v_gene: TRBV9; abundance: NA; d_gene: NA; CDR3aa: CASSSSGGNEQFF; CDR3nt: TGTGCCAGCAGCTCCAGCGGTGGCAATGAGCAGTTCTTC
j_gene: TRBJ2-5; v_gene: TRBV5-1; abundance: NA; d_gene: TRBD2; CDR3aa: CASSLAGGVMETQYF; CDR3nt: TGCGCCAGCAGCTTAGCGGGAGGGGTGATGGAGACCCAGTACTTC
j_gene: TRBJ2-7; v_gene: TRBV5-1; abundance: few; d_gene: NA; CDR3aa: CASSPGSYSYEQYF; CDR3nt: TGCGCCAGCAGTCCCGGGTCCTACTCCTACGAGCAGTACTTC
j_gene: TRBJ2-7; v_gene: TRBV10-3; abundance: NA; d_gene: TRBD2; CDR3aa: CAISGKAGGQVDEQYF; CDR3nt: TGTGCCATCAGTGGGAAAGCGGGAGGGCAGGTTGACGAGCAGTACTTC
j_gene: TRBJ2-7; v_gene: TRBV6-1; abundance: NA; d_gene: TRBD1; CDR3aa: CASSERQGNSYEQYF; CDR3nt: TGTGCCAGCAGTGAGCGACAGGGAAATTCCTACGAGCAGTACTTC
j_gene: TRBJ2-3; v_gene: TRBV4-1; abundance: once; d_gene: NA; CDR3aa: CASSQVSGVTDTQYF; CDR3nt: TGCGCCAGCAGCCAAGTTTCGGGGGTCACAGATACGCAGTATTTT
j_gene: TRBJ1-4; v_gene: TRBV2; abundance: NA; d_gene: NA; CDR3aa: CASRGGLYNEKLFF; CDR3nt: TGTGCCAGCAGGGGGGGGCTATATAACGAAAAACTGTTTTTT
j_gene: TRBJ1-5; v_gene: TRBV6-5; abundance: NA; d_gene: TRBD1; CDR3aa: CASSPGGHGNQPQHF; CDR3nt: TGTGCCAGCAGCCCAGGGGGCCATGGCAATCAGCCCCAGCATTTT
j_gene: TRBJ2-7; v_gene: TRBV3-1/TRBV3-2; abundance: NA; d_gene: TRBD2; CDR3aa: CASSQARTSMGEQYF; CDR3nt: TGTGCCAGCAGCCAAGCCCGGACTAGTATGGGAGAGCAGTACTTC
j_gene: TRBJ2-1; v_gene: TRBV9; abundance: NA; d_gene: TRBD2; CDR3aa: CASSVEGLAGVYNEQFF; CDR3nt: TGTGCCAGCAGCGTAGAGGGACTAGCGGGGGTCTACAATGAGCAGTTCTTC
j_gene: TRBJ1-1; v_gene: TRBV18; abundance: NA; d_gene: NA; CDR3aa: CASSQTLDRLNTEAFF; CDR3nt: TGTGCCAGCTCACAGACACTTGACAGGTTGAACACTGAAGCTTTCTTT
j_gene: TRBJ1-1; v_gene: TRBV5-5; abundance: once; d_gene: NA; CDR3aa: CASEGLPGTEAFF; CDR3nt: TGTGCCAGCGAGGGACTTCCTGGCACTGAAGCTTTCTTT
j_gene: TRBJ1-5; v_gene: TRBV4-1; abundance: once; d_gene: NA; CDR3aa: CASSQDPLPYNQPQHF; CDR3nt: TGCGCCAGCAGCCAAGATCCGTTACCCTACAATCAGCCCCAGCATTTT
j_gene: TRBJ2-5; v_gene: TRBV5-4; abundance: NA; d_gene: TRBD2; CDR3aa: CASSPLSGTSGQETQYF; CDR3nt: TGTGCCAGCAGCCCCCTCTCCGGGACTAGCGGACAAGAGACCCAGTACTTC
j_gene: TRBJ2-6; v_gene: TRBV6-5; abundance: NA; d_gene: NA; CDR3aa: CASSFVRSGANVLTF; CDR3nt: TGTGCCAGCAGTTTCGTGCGTTCTGGGGCCAACGTCCTGACTTTC
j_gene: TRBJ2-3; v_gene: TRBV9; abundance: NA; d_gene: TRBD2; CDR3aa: CASSPSGRGTDTQYF; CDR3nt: TGTGCCAGCAGCCCTAGCGGGAGGGGGACAGATACGCAGTATTTT
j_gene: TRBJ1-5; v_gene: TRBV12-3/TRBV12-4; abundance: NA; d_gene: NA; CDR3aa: CASSYRFNQPQHF; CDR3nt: TGTGCCAGCAGTTACAGGTTCAATCAGCCCCAGCATTTT
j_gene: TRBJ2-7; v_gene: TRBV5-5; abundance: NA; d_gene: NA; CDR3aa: CASSWRDSVYEQYF; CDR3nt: TGTGCCAGCAGCTGGCGGGACAGCGTCTACGAGCAGTACTTC
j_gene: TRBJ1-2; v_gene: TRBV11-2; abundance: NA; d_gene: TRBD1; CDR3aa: CASTLNRGSGGYTF; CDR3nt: TGTGCCAGCACCTTGAACAGGGGCTCGGGAGGCTACACCTTC
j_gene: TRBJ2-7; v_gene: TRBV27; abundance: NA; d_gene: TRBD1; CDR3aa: CASRRQGHPAYEQYF; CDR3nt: TGTGCCAGCAGACGACAGGGCCACCCGGCCTACGAGCAGTACTTC
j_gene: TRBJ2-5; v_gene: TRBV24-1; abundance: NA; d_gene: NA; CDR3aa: CATSDSGRETQYF; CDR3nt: TGTGCCACCAGTGATTCAGGGAGGGAGACCCAGTACTTC
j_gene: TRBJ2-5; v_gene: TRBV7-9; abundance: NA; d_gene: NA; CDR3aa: CASSRHRQQETQYF; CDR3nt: TGTGCCAGCAGCCGACACAGGCAACAAGAGACCCAGTACTTC
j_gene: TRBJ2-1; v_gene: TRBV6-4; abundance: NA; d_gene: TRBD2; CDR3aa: CASSDEGLAGAKQFF; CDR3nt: TGTGCCAGCAGTGACGAAGGACTAGCGGGGGCAAAGCAGTTCTTC
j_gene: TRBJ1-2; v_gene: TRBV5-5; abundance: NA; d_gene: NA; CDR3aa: CASSLAGTKGGYTF; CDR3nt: TGTGCCAGCAGCTTGGCCGGGACAAAAGGGGGCTACACCTTC
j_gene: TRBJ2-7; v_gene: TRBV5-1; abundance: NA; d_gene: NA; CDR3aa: CASSFGSSYEQYF; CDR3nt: TGCGCCAGCAGCTTTGGCAGCTCCTACGAGCAGTACTTC
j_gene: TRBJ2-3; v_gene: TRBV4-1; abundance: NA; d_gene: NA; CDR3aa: CASSLPSEGSPRTQYF; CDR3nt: TGCGCCAGCAGCCTCCCTTCGGAGGGGTCCCCTCGGACGCAGTATTTT
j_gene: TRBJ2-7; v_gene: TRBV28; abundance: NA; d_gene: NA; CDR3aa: CASSSARRGEQYF; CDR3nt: TGTGCCAGCAGTTCGGCCAGGCGGGGCGAGCAGTACTTC
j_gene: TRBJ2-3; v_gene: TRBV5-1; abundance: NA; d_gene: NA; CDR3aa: CASSLAGVADTQYF; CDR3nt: TGCGCCAGCAGCTTGGCAGGGGTAGCAGATACGCAGTATTTT
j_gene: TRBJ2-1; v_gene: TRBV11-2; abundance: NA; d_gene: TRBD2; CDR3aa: CASIRGGGLAASSYNEQFF; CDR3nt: TGTGCCAGCATCCGGGGAGGGGGACTAGCGGCGAGCTCCTACAATGAGCAGTTCTTC
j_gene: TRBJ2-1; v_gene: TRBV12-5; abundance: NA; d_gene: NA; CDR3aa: CASGLVLSGLREPIYNEQFF; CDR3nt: TGTGCTAGTGGTTTGGTACTATCCGGGCTCCGGGAGCCGATCTACAATGAGCAGTTCTTC
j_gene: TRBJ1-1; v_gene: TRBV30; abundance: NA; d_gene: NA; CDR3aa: CAWSDPRQGHTEAFF; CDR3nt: TGTGCCTGGAGTGACCCGCGGCAGGGCCACACTGAAGCTTTCTTT
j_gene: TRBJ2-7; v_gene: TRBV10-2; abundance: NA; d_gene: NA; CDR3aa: CASSEPWGSDEQYF; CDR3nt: TGCGCCAGCAGTGAGCCCTGGGGTAGCGACGAGCAGTACTTC
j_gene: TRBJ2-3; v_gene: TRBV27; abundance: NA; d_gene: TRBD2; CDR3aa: CASSRGGTSGRLTDTQYF; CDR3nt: TGTGCCAGCAGTCGCGGGGGGACTAGCGGGCGGCTCACAGATACGCAGTATTTT
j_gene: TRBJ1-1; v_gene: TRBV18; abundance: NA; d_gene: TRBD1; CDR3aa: CASRAQGGGSAFF; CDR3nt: TGTGCCAGCCGGGCCCAAGGGGGCGGGTCAGCTTTCTTT
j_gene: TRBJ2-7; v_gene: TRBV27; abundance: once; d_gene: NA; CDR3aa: CASSLSPQIEQYF; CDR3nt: TGTGCCAGCAGTTTATCCCCCCAAATCGAGCAGTACTTC
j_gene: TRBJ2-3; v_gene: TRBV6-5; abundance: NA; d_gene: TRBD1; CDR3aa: CASSYQTGASTDTQYF; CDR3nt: TGTGCCAGCAGTTACCAAACAGGGGCCAGCACAGATACGCAGTATTTT
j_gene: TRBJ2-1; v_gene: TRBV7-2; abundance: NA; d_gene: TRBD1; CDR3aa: CASSPTGTYNEQFF; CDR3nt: TGTGCCAGCAGTCCGACAGGGACCTACAATGAGCAGTTCTTC
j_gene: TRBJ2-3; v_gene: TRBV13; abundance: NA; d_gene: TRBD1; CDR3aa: CASSQDRGSSTDTQYF; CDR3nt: TGTGCCAGCAGCCAAGACAGGGGGTCTAGCACAGATACGCAGTATTTT
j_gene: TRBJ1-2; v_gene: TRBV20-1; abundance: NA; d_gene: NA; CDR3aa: CSASGTMDGYTF; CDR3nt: TGCAGTGCTAGTGGGACTATGGACGGCTACACCTTC
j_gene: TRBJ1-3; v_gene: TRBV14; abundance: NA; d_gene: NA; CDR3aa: CASSQYRDVVHLVSGNTIYF; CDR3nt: TGTGCCAGCAGCCAATACAGGGACGTAGTACATTTAGTCTCTGGAAACACCATATATTTT
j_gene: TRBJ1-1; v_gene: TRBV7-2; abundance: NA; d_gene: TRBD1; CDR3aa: CASSPDREVEAFF; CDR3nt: TGTGCCAGCAGTCCGGACAGGGAAGTTGAAGCTTTCTTT
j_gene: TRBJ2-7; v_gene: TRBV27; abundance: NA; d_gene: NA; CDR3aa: CASSPPSHEQYF; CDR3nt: TGTGCCAGCAGTCCCCCCTCCCACGAGCAGTACTTC
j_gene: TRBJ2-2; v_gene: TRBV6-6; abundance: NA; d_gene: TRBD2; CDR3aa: CAGSPEREANTGELFF; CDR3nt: TGTGCCGGCAGTCCCGAGCGGGAGGCGAACACCGGGGAGCTGTTTTTT
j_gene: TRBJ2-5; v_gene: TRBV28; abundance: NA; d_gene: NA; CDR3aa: CASSQAGAKETQYF; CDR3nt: TGTGCCAGCAGTCAGGCGGGGGCCAAAGAGACCCAGTACTTC
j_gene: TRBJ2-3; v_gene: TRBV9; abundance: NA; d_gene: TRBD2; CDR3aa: CASSAGLAFTDTQYF; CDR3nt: TGTGCCAGCAGCGCCGGACTAGCCTTCACAGATACGCAGTATTTT
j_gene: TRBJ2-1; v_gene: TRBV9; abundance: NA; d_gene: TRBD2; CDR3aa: CASSAGGLAGVDEQFF; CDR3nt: TGTGCCAGCAGCGCGGGGGGACTAGCGGGAGTGGATGAGCAGTTCTTC
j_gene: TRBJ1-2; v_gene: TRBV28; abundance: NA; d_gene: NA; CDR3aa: CASSLLGALSYGYTF; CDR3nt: TGTGCCAGCAGCCTTCTAGGGGCGCTCAGCTATGGCTACACCTTC
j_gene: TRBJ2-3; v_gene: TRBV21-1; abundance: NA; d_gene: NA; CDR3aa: CASSLGRRAQYF; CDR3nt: TGTGCCAGCAGCCTCGGGAGAAGGGCGCAGTATTTT
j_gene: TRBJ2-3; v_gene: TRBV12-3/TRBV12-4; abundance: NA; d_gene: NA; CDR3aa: CASSFNTPDTQYF; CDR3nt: TGTGCCAGCAGTTTTAACACACCAGATACGCAGTATTTT
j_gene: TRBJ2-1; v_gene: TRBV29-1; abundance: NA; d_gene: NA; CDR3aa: CSVSDLEQFF; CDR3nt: TGCAGCGTTTCAGATCTTGAGCAGTTCTTC
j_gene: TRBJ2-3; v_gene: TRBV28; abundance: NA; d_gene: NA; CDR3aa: CASSSPTRLLTDTQYF; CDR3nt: TGTGCCAGCAGTTCGCCGACTAGACTACTGACAGATACGCAGTATTTT
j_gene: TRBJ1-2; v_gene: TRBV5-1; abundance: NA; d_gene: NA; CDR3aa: CASSFGPTANYGYTF; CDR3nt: TGCGCCAGCAGCTTTGGGCCGACCGCTAACTATGGCTACACCTTC
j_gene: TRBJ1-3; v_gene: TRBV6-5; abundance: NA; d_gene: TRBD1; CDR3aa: CASGAGGGGNTIYF; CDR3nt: TGTGCCAGCGGGGCAGGGGGTGGTGGAAACACCATATATTTT
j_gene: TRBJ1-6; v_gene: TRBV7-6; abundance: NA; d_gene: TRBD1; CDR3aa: CASSATGQGISPLHF; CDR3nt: TGTGCCAGCAGCGCCACTGGACAGGGGATTTCACCCCTCCACTTT
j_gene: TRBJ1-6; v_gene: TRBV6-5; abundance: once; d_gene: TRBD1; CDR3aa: CASSSRPGQSNSPLHF; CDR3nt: TGTGCCAGCAGTTCCCGACCGGGACAGAGTAATTCACCCCTCCACTTT